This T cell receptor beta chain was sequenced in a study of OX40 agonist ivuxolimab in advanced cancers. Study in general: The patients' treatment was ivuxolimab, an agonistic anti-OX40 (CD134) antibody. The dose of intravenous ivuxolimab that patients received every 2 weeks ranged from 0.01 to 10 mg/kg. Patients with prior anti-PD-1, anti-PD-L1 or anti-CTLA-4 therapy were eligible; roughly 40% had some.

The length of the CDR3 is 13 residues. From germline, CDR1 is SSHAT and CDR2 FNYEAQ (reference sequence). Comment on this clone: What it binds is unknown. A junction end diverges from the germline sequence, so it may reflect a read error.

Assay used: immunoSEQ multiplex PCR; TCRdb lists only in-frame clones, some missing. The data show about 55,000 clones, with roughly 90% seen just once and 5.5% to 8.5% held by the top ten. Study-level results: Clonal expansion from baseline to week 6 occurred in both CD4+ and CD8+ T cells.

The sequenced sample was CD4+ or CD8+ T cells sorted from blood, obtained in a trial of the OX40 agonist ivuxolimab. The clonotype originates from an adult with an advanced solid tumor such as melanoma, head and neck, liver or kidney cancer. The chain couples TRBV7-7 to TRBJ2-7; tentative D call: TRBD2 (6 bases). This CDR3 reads CASSLAVGYEQYF. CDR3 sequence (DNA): TGTGCTAGCAGCTTAGCGGTGGGCTACGAGCAGTACTTC.